This T cell receptor (beta chain) was captured in a study of blood T cell repertoires in COVID-19 (dated by TCRdb to 2020 to 2021). Broadly, across the study: Samples from collaborators originated in the United States, Italy and Spain and spanned both the acute and convalescent phases of COVID-19. The prospective study material was composed of cDNA or gDNA derived from T cells, B-cell-depleted T cells, or PBMCs. The dataset comprised deeply sampled blood TCRbeta repertoires from subjects exposed to, actively infected with, or recovered from COVID-19. The repertoires were released in a freely available public database meant as a resource for research on the immune response to SARS-CoV-2. The samples were drawn from the first 160 participants of the ongoing ImmuneRACE study and from 1,254 subjects provided by 6 global collaborators. Sample metadata almost always included a de-identified subject ID, COVID-19 status, age in years and sex. HLA class I and class II types, where available, came from metadata supplied by the sample provider rather than from assay-based typing.

Participants in the prospective study were enrolled through a virtual design, were aged roughly 18 to 90 years, and lived in 24 United States geographic areas. In the prospective study, participants were assigned to cohorts based on the clinical history participants reported in a screening survey and a study questionnaire. ImmuneRACE Cohort 3 recovered participants were defined by two consecutive negative NP/OP PCR tests, healthcare professional clearance, or symptom resolution. Mobile phlebotomists in the prospective study collected whole blood, serum and a nasopharyngeal or oropharyngeal swab from every participant. Additional blood draws and questionnaires over an approximately 2-month period could optionally be provided by prospective study participants. Before DNA extraction, prospective study blood samples were shipped either frozen or at room temperature. As concerns this clone: This clone's antigen is unknown. The record has no base qualities; no much larger clone is one base away.

TCRbeta CDR3 regions were amplified from genomic DNA by means of the immunoSEQ Assay, a bias-controlled multiplex PCR. In the source study's methods: Within the assay, amplification of reference gene primers was used to estimate how many nucleated cells each sample contained. To quantify the absolute abundance of each unique TCRbeta CDR3 rearrangement, sequence reads were collapsed and filtered. For each sample, productive Simpson clonality was calculated as the square root of Simpson's diversity index across productive rearrangements. The immuneACCESS repertoire file appears here via TCRdb, limited to in-frame rearrangements. These files lack a portion of the clones; in checked studies, under half of the deficit traces to unresolved V genes, and the cause of the others is not known. Clone size and the V and J calls come from that table; the DNA yielded D and trimming. In this sample the table shows over 400,000 clones, about 85% of which occur a single time. The top ten hold 7% to 10% of the sample.

V loses 1 base of germline sequence and J loses 1 base, and the interval between the two ends is 13 bases. CDR1 and CDR2 are drawn from the germline V gene: SGHRS, YFSETQ. Its CDR3 holds 16 amino acids, cysteine through phenylalanine. Of all the DNA, just the CDR3 is kept, 48 bases in frame from base 1. Study-wide conclusions, independent of this receptor: Clinical and demographic metadata were provided uncurated, with the amount varying by source and participant.

This TCR was sampled from a woman aged 60-70 years who had recovered from COVID-19. In this chain, TRBV5-1 is recombined with TRBJ2-3; TRBD1 might be the D gene, on 5 matching bases. The material sequenced was PBMCs or T cells enriched from blood (not recorded which). The DNA sequence is as follows: TGCGCCAGCAGCTTGACAGGCAGGTCCCGCACAGATACGCAGTATTTT. Its coded protein is CASSLTGRSRTDTQYF.